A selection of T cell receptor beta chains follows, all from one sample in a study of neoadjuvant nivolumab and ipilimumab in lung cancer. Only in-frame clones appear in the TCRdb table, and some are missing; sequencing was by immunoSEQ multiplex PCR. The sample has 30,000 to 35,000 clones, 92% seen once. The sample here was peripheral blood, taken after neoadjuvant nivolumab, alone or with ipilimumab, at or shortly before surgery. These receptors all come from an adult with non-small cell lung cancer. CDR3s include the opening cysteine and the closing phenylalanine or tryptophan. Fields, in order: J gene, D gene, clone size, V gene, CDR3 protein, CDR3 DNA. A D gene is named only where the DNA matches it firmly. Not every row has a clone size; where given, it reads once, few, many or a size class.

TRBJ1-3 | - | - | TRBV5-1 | CASSLGVSGNTIYF | TGCGCCAGCAGCTTGGGGGTCTCTGGAAACACCATATATTTT
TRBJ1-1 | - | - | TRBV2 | CASSAQGRFRPNF | TGTGCCAGCAGTGCCCAGGGCCGCTTCCGGCCCAACTTT
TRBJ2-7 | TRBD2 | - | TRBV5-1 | CASTGGSYEQYF | TGCGCCAGCACGGGGGGCTCCTACGAGCAGTACTTC
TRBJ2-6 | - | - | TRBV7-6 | CASSLWQGSGANVLTF | TGTGCCAGCAGCTTATGGCAGGGCTCTGGGGCCAACGTCCTGACTTTC
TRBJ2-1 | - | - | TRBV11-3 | CASSFEQYNEQFF | TGTGCCAGCAGCTTCGAACAATACAATGAGCAGTTCTTC
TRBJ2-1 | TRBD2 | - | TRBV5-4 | CASSLLSGVDSYNEQFF | TGTGCCAGCAGCTTACTAAGCGGGGTGGACTCCTACAATGAGCAGTTCTTC
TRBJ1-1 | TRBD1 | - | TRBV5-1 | CASSLEGAGDTEAFF | TGCGCCAGCAGCTTGGAGGGGGCCGGGGACACTGAAGCTTTCTTT
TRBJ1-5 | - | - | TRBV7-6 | CASSLAGGGQPQHF | TGTGCCAGCAGCTTAGCGGGGGGCGGCCAGCCCCAGCATTTT
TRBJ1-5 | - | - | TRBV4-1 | CASSDMGDQPQHF | TGCGCCAGCAGCGACATGGGAGATCAGCCCCAGCATTTT
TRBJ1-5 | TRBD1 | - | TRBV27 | CASSTTGVFHYQPQHF | TGTGCCAGCAGTACGACAGGGGTCTTCCATTATCAGCCCCAGCATTTT
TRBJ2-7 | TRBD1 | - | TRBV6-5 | CASREGQGLYEQYF | TGTGCCAGCAGGGAGGGACAGGGCTTGTACGAGCAGTACTTC
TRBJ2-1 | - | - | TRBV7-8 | CASSLSVNNEQFF | TGTGCCAGCAGCTTATCAGTGAACAATGAGCAGTTCTTC
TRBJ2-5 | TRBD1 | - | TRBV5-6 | CASSYKGQPGETQYF | TGTGCCAGCAGCTACAAGGGACAGCCCGGGGAGACCCAGTACTTC
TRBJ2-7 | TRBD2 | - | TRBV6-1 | CASSASGLAGVWWQYF | TGTGCCAGCAGTGCGTCGGGACTAGCGGGAGTGTGGTGGCAGTACTTC
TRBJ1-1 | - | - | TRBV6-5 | CASSYKLGTEAFF | TGTGCCAGCAGTTACAAGCTTGGCACTGAAGCTTTCTTT
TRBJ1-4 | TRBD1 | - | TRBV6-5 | CASRHNRGSGEKLFF | TGTGCCAGCAGACATAACAGGGGAAGTGGGGAAAAACTGTTTTTT
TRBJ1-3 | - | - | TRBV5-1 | CAMTRENSGNTIYF | TGCGCCATGACCAGGGAGAACTCTGGAAACACCATATATTTT
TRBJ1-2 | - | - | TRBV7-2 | CASSYNRVTGYGYTF | TGTGCCAGCAGCTATAATCGGGTAACCGGCTATGGCTACACCTTC
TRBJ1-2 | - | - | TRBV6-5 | CASSLGKDGYTF | TGTGCCAGCAGTTTAGGGAAGGATGGCTACACCTTC
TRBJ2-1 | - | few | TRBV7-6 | CASSLPRREQFF | TGTGCCAGCAGCCTCCCCCGTCGGGAGCAGTTCTTC
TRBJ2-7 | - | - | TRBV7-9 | CASSLDRSGVEQYF | TGTGCCAGCAGCTTAGATCGTTCAGGGGTCGAGCAGTACTTC
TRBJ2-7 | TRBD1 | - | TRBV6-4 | CASSREPGQPYEQYF | TGTGCCAGCAGTAGGGAACCGGGACAGCCCTACGAGCAGTACTTC